The source of this T cell receptor (beta chain) is a study of T cell changes during pregnancy in multiple sclerosis. CDR3 length: 14 residues. V shed 0 bases and J shed 12 bases, with 15 bases lying between them. The germline V gene encodes CDR1 MNHEY and CDR2 SMNVEV (reference sequence). The data were produced by immunoSEQ multiplex PCR, yet TCRdb's version contains in-frame clones alone and is incomplete. Of 55,000 to 75,000 clones listed, approximately 93% are singletons. The sequences come from CD8+ T cells from peripheral blood mononuclear cells, collected in the second trimester of pregnancy. This TCR derives from a female donor with multiple sclerosis, enrolled in a pregnancy study. The V gene is TRBV27, the J gene TRBJ2-1, with TRBD2 as a possible D gene (6 bases). CDR3 region: CASSLSSSVRGQFF. CDR3 coding DNA: TGTGCCAGCAGTTTATCCTCTAGCGTGAGGGGGCAGTTCTTC.